This T cell receptor beta chain was captured in a study of blood T cell repertoires in COVID-19. About the study: Both acute and convalescent COVID-19 samples were obtained from the United States, Italy and Spain. In each case, the material was cDNA or gDNA derived from T cells, B-cell-depleted T cells, or PBMCs.

Per the authors' pipeline: Reference gene primer amplification in the assay estimated nucleated cell counts. TCRdb's table, derived via immunoSEQ multiplex PCR, lists solely in-frame clones and lacks some. V and J calls and clone size follow that table, whereas D and trimming were derived from the DNA. This sample carries 300,000 to 350,000 clones, around 90% of them seen once, and the ten largest clones take approximately 4.5%. The sequenced sample consisted of PBMCs or T cells enriched from blood (not recorded which). The clonotype originates from a woman between 18 and 30 years old with acute COVID-19.

The CDR3: CASSLESGAGRGYTF. Here the CDR3 DNA reads TGCGCCAGCAGCTTGGAGAGCGGGGCAGGGAGGGGCTACACCTTC. The chain joins TRBV5-1 to TRBJ1-2; possibly TRBD1 for D (5 bases). With 0 bases removed from V and 8 bases from J, the gap between germline ends came to 17 bases. CDR1 and CDR2 (germline): SGHRS, YFSETQ. This CDR3 has 15 residues.